This T cell receptor beta chain is drawn from a study of blood T cell repertoires in COVID-19. This CDR3 has 15 residues. CDR1 is KGHDR, CDR2 SFDVKD, per germline. Deletions cut 5 bases from V and 6 bases from J, with 17 bases between. In the source study's methods: Reference gene primers were amplified, and this amplification served to estimate nucleated cell counts. Assay: immunoSEQ multiplex PCR; the TCRdb copy retains only in-frame clones and omits some. Clonal size and the V and J genes are those of that table, whereas D and trimming came from the DNA. The sample lists about 380,000 clones; 85% to 90% were seen once.

The chain combines TRBV24-1 with TRBJ2-3, with D possibly TRBD1 on 6 matching bases. The material sequenced was PBMCs or T cells enriched from blood (not recorded which). The source of this sequence is a woman aged 18-29 years who had recovered from COVID-19. Here the CDR3 DNA reads TGTGCCACCAGTGCCGAGCCCGGGACATCGGATACGCAGTATTTT. Residues: CATSAEPGTSDTQYF.